One and the same sample provided the 18 T cell receptor beta chains below, sequenced in a study of cytomegalovirus exposure and HLA in healthy donors. Researchers ran the PCR with 60 Vbeta and 13 Jbeta primers. Sequencing used immunoSEQ multiplex PCR; TCRdb keeps in-frame clones, though not all of them. This sample carries about 150,000 clones, less than 85% of them seen once, and the ten largest clones take under 2.5%. Sequencing input: PBMCs. All receptors come from a woman aged 60-75 years in good health and CMV-seropositive.

This clone was found a few times. The chain couples TRBV6-5 to TRBJ2-2, with 9 bases aligning to TRBD2. The germline CDR1 and CDR2 sequences are MNHEY and SVGAGI. J gave up 4 bases and V 4 bases, and 4 bases lay outside the gene matches. This CDR3 contains 15 residues. CDR3 loop: CASSSRGGGTGELFF. The DNA for the CDR3 is TGTGCCAGCAGTTCACGCGGGGGGGGCACCGGGGAGCTGTTTTTT.

The chain carries TRBV5-6 and TRBJ1-1, with 8 bases matching TRBD1. The CDR3 is 16 amino acids. CDR1 is SGHDT and CDR2 is YYEEEE in the germline V gene. Trimming cost V 4 bases and J 1 base; bases outside gene matches: 9. In DNA, the CDR3 is TGTGCCAGCAGCCGGGTTGGGACAGGAAAGAACACTGAAGCTTTCTTT. Translating it yields CASSRVGTGKNTEAFF.

The rearrangement uses TRBV7-2 and TRBJ2-7; perhaps TRBD2 as D (6 bases). V was shortened by 6 bases and J by 7 bases, with 19 bases between the two germline ends. This CDR3 comprises 14 residues. Germline CDR1 is SGHTA and CDR2 is FQGNSA. CDR3 amino acids: CASSLGAGDWEQYF. The CDR3 DNA reads TGTGCCAGCAGTCTCGGAGCGGGTGATTGGGAGCAGTACTTC. The variable domain in full, completed from reference TRBV7-2 and TRBJ2-7, reads GAGVSQSPSNKVTEKGKDVELRCDPISGHTALYWYRQSLGQGLEFLIYFQGNSAPDKSGLPSDRFSAERTGGSVSTLTIQRTQQEDSAVYLCASSLGAGDWEQYFGPGTRLTVT.

The chain is built from TRBV19 and TRBJ2-6; TRBD1 matches 10 bases. Germline-derived CDR1 and CDR2 are LNHDA and SQIVND (reference sequence). J gave up 4 bases and V 3 bases, and 3 bases lay outside the gene matches. The CDR3 extends over 16 amino acids. The DNA of the CDR3 is TGTGCCAGTAGTATGGGACAGGGGACCGGGGCCAACGTCCTGACTTTC. Translating it yields CASSMGQGTGANVLTF.

This chain uses TRBV4-1 with TRBJ2-1; 12 bases are a match to TRBD2. Germline V gene lookup returns CDR1 MGHRA and CDR2 YSYEKL. The CDR3 loop spans 15 amino acids. V shed 1 base and J 10 bases; nucleotides not matched to a gene: 5. The CDR3 here is CASSQVASGGGEQFF. The DNA of the CDR3 is TGCGCCAGCAGCCAAGTGGCTAGCGGGGGGGGCGAGCAGTTCTTC.

The CDR3 DNA follows: TGTGCCAGCAGTGAACCTCCGAACACTGAAGCTTTCTTT. Translating gives CASSEPPNTEAFF. This chain uses TRBV25-1 with TRBJ1-1; D unresolved. V lost 2 bases and J lost 1, with 5 bases in between. Germline values: CDR1 MGHDK, CDR2 SYGVNS. The CDR3 spans 13 residues.

The chain is built from TRBV5-6 and TRBJ2-7, with 9 bases matching TRBD2. CDR1 SGHDT and CDR2 YYEEEE come from the germline V gene. The CDR3 totals 18 residues. J was trimmed by 2 bases and V by 1 base; bases with no gene match: 13. The CDR3, as DNA: TGTGCCAGCAGCTTGAACACCCGTAGCGGGAGCTACCCCTACGAGCAGTACTTC. Translation: CASSLNTRSGSYPYEQYF.

This chain links TRBV21-1 with TRBJ2-7; the table names TRBD1, a call not compared with the DNA. TRBV21-1 is designated a pseudogene. This CDR3 region has 11 residues. CDR3 in amino acids: CASPTGYEQYF. In DNA, the CDR3 is TGTGCCAGCCCGACAGGCTACGAGCAGTACTTC.

The chain uses TRBV12-5 and TRBJ1-2; the D gene is possibly TRBD1 (5 bases). CDR1 and CDR2 from the germline V gene are LGHNT and FRNRAP. CDR3 length: 13 residues. Between the trimmed V and J ends, which lost 1 base and 4 bases, there was a span of 7 bases. The CDR3 loop reads CASGLARAYGYTF. CDR3 in DNA: TGTGCTAGTGGTTTGGCCAGGGCCTATGGCTACACCTTC.

The V gene is TRBV5-6, the J gene TRBJ1-2, with TRBD1 identical over 9 bases. The J segment lost 8 bases and the V segment lost 2 bases, leaving 10 bases of the junction unmatched. Germline-derived CDR1 and CDR2 are SGHDT and YYEEEE. The CDR3 totals 15 residues. CDR3 sequence reads: CASSFGDRVLVGYTF. The CDR3 DNA sequence: TGTGCCAGCAGCTTTGGGGACAGGGTTCTTGTGGGCTACACCTTC. Full variable domain (missing parts from reference TRBV5-6 and TRBJ1-2): DAGVTQSPTHLIKTRGQQVTLRCSPKSGHDTVSWYQQALGQGPQFIFQYYEEEERQRGNFPDRFSGHQFPNYSSELNVNALLLGDSALYLCASSFGDRVLVGYTFGSGTRLTVV.

The chain has TRBV6-5 and TRBJ1-1; D not resolved. Trimming pared 4 bases from V and 7 bases from J, leaving 10 bases between. Germline V CDR1 and CDR2: MNHEY, SVGAGI. This CDR3 spans 12 amino acids. CDR3 region: CASSSATSEAFF. The DNA of the CDR3 is TGTGCCAGCAGTTCCGCGACTAGTGAAGCTTTCTTT.

This rearrangement joins TRBV28 to TRBJ2-1; 10 bases are a match to TRBD1. The V segment lost 7 bases and the J segment 4 bases; nucleotides outside the gene matches: 7. The CDR3 consists of 15 residues. Germline V gene lookup returns CDR1 MDHEN and CDR2 SYDVKM. In nucleotides, the CDR3 is TGTGCCAGCACCATCGAGGGACAGGGGTACAATGAGCAGTTCTTC. It specifies CASTIEGQGYNEQFF. Using reference TRBV28 and TRBJ2-1 for the parts outside the CDR3, the full variable domain is DVKVTQSSRYLVKRTGEKVFLECVQDMDHENMFWYRQDPGLGLRLIYFSYDVKMKEKGDIPEGYSVSREKKERFSLILESASTNQTSMYLCASTIEGQGYNEQFFGPGTRLTVL.

V gene TRBV2 combines with J gene TRBJ2-1, with 9 bases fitting TRBD1. V was pared by 10 bases and J by 4 bases, with 8 bases of the junction left unmatched. The CDR3 is made up of 14 amino acids. Germline lookup yields CDR1 SNHLY and CDR2 FYNNEI. The CDR3 sequence is CANLRDREYNEQFF. The CDR3 DNA is TGTGCCAACCTACGGGACAGGGAATACAATGAGCAGTTCTTC.

This clone has more than one count but fewer than ten. V usage is TRBV19 and J usage is TRBJ1-1, with TRBD1 matching over 9 bases. Unmatched junction bases numbered 10, after V lost 4 bases and J lost 10 bases. The CDR3 runs to 14 residues. Germline values: CDR1 LNHDA, CDR2 SQIVND (reference sequence). CDR3 DNA sequence: TGTGCCAGTAGTACAACAGGGGGCGCCTTGGGAGCTTTCTTT. This gives the protein CASSTTGGALGAFF.

This clone has a handful of counts. The V and J genes are TRBV11-2 and TRBJ2-7; 7 bases line up with TRBD2. The CDR3 runs 14 residues. The germline CDR1 and CDR2 sequences are SGHAT and FQNNGV. After removal of 8 bases from V and 3 bases from J, the junction contained 10 bases not matched to a gene. The CDR3: CASSGLAAYYEQYF. The CDR3 coding sequence is TGTGCCAGCTCCGGCCTAGCGGCCTACTACGAGCAGTACTTC.

This chain joins TRBV5-1 and TRBJ1-1; 7 nucleotides match TRBD1. The CDR3 length is 14 residues. Per germline, CDR1 SGHRS and CDR2 YFSETQ. Trimming removed 3 bases from V and 2 bases from J; junction bases left unmatched: 4. The CDR3 bases are TGCGCCAGCAGCTCCGGGACAGCAAACACTGAAGCTTTCTTT. Translating it yields CASSSGTANTEAFF.

The rearrangement uses TRBV6-6 and TRBJ2-7, with D perhaps TRBD1 (6 bases). V was trimmed by 7 bases and J by 3 bases, leaving 19 bases between them. The V gene's germline CDR1 is MNHNY and CDR2 SVGAGI (reference sequence). This CDR3 comprises 15 residues. CDR3 DNA: TGTGCCAGCAAGAGGAACCGGGACACAAACTACGAGCAGTACTTC. It encodes CASKRNRDTNYEQYF.

The chain recombines TRBV4-2 with TRBJ2-7, with D unresolved. Trimming stripped 0 bases from V and 5 bases from J, with 14 bases between. The germline CDR1 and CDR2 sequences are LGHNA and YNFKEQ. The CDR3 runs to 15 residues. The CDR3 loop reads CASSQEPATTNEQYF. In DNA form, the CDR3 reads TGTGCCAGCAGCCAAGAACCAGCCACTACGAACGAGCAGTACTTC.